Listed below are T cell receptor beta chains from one sample, sequenced in a study of Ad26.COV2.S vaccination and SARS-CoV-2 variants. The assay was immunoSEQ multiplex PCR, and TCRdb's table has in-frame clones only and misses some. Here the sample spans fewer than 500,000 clones, less than 95% being singletons. The sample in question was peripheral blood, obtained in a trial of Ad26.COV2.S vaccine versus placebo. These receptors originate from a person aged 18-60 years who received the Ad26.COV2.S COVID-19 vaccine or a placebo. Both conserved end residues are part of each CDR3. D genes are given only for firm matches. Size values are once, few and many counts, or a class for expanded clones, and some rows have none.

d_gene	v_gene	j_gene	abundance	CDR3aa	CDR3nt
TRBD2	TRBV29-1	TRBJ2-1	-	CSVALGSGGGNEQFF	TGCAGCGTTGCCCTTGGTAGCGGGGGTGGCAATGAGCAGTTCTTC
-	TRBV19	TRBJ1-1	-	CASSWGGLSDTEAFF	TGTGCCAGTAGTTGGGGGGGACTGAGTGATACTGAAGCTTTCTTT
-	TRBV30	TRBJ2-1	-	CAWSAGVSEKEQFF	TGTGCCTGGAGTGCAGGGGTCAGCGAGAAAGAGCAGTTCTTC
TRBD2	TRBV7-2	TRBJ2-5	-	CASSPSGAEETQYF	TGTGCCAGCAGCCCGAGCGGGGCCGAAGAGACCCAGTACTTC
-	TRBV24-1	TRBJ2-2	-	CATSFLSTGELFF	TGTGCCACCAGTTTTCTCAGCACCGGGGAGCTGTTTTTT
-	TRBV7-2	TRBJ2-3	few	CASSFGDTQYF	TGTGCCAGCAGCTTCGGAGATACGCAGTATTTT
-	TRBV18	TRBJ1-1	-	CASSPPRVGSSEAFF	TGTGCCAGCTCACCTCCCCGTGTAGGTTCCTCTGAAGCTTTCTTT
TRBD1	TRBV6-1	TRBJ2-3	-	CASSGETGTILDTQYF	TGTGCCAGCAGTGGGGAGACAGGGACGATTTTAGATACGCAGTATTTT
TRBD1	TRBV7-2	TRBJ2-3	-	CASSSGGGTDTQYF	TGTGCCAGCAGCTCAGGGGGAGGCACAGATACGCAGTATTTT
-	TRBV5-1	TRBJ2-5	-	CASSLDPGDGRETQYF	TGCGCCAGCAGCTTGGACCCGGGGGACGGAAGAGAGACCCAGTACTTC
TRBD2	TRBV28	TRBJ2-7	-	CASSSSIAGVGSYEQYF	TGTGCCAGCAGTTCTTCTATAGCGGGAGTAGGTTCCTACGAGCAGTACTTC
TRBD1	TRBV12-3/TRBV12-4	TRBJ2-5	-	CASRTGPGETQYF	TGTGCCAGCAGGACAGGGCCGGGTGAGACCCAGTACTTC
-	TRBV2	TRBJ2-3	once	CATAQRLSTDTQYF	TGTGCCACAGCACAGCGCCTCAGCACAGATACGCAGTATTTT
-	TRBV19	TRBJ2-5	-	CASSIGATAQETQYF	TGTGCCAGTAGTATTGGCGCGACAGCCCAAGAGACCCAGTACTTC
TRBD2	TRBV11-2	TRBJ2-1	-	CASSPSGRAGNEQFF	TGTGCCAGCAGCCCTAGCGGGAGGGCCGGGAATGAGCAGTTCTTC
TRBD1	TRBV25-1	TRBJ2-2	-	CASSTGTGIGELFF	TGTGCCAGCAGTACCGGGACAGGGATCGGGGAGCTGTTTTTT
TRBD1	TRBV24-1	TRBJ2-2	-	CALGQGYAGELFF	TGTGCCCTGGGACAGGGGTATGCCGGGGAGCTGTTTTTT
-	TRBV25-1	TRBJ1-2	-	CASSVAQGSYTF	TGTGCCAGCAGTGTCGCGCAGGGATCCTACACCTTC
-	TRBV7-2	TRBJ2-5	-	CASSDRGLPKETQYF	TGTGCCAGCAGCGACCGGGGCTTGCCAAAAGAGACCCAGTACTTC
TRBD1	TRBV7-9	TRBJ2-5	-	CASRTGTGGLETQYF	TGTGCCAGCAGGACCGGGACAGGGGGTTTGGAGACCCAGTACTTC
TRBD1	TRBV28	TRBJ2-7	-	CASSISGTGVEQYF	TGTGCCAGCAGTATCTCCGGGACAGGGGTGGAGCAGTACTTC
-	TRBV7-7	TRBJ2-7	-	CASSLSPGLGDEQYF	TGTGCTAGCAGCTTATCTCCAGGATTGGGGGACGAGCAGTACTTC
-	TRBV19	TRBJ1-1	-	CASRGHLNTEAFF	TGTGCCAGTAGGGGACACCTGAACACTGAAGCTTTCTTT
TRBD2	TRBV28	TRBJ2-3	-	CASSFSASGRSTDTQYF	TGTGCCAGCAGTTTTTCGGCTAGCGGGAGGAGCACAGATACGCAGTATTTT
-	TRBV27	TRBJ1-2	-	CASSPWRARGGYTF	TGTGCCAGCAGTCCGTGGCGGGCAAGGGGTGGCTACACCTTC
-	TRBV5-1	TRBJ2-7	-	CASSLATPTYEQYF	TGCGCCAGCAGCTTGGCAACCCCAACCTACGAGCAGTACTTC
-	TRBV28	TRBJ2-4	-	CASSLIPTGAKNIQYF	TGTGCCAGCAGTTTAATTCCTACGGGGGCCAAAAACATTCAGTACTTC
-	TRBV27	TRBJ2-6	once	CASSLKGANVLTF	TGTGCCAGCAGTTTAAAAGGGGCCAACGTCCTGACTTTC
TRBD2	TRBV18	TRBJ2-7	-	CASSPIAGYEQYF	TGTGCCAGCTCACCAATAGCGGGGTACGAGCAGTACTTC
TRBD1	TRBV11-1	TRBJ2-7	-	CASSFSTGDYEQYF	TGTGCCAGCAGCTTTTCGACAGGGGATTACGAGCAGTACTTC
-	TRBV7-2	TRBJ1-5	-	CASSFRPLPPQPQHF	TGTGCCAGCAGCTTCCGACCGTTGCCGCCCCAGCCCCAGCATTTT
-	TRBV27	TRBJ2-7	-	CASSTGPSMEYF	TGTGCCAGCAGTACCGGGCCCTCGATGGAGTACTTC